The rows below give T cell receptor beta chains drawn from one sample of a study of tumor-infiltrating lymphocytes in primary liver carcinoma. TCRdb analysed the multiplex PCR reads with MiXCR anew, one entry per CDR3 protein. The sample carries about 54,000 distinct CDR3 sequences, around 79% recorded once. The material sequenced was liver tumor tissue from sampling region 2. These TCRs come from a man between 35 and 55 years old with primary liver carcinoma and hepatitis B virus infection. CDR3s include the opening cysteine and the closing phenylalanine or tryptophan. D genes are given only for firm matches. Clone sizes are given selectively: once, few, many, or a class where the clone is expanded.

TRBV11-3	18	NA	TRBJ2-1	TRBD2	TGTGCCAGCAGCAGACTGGGACTAGCGGGAGAAGTTGACAATGAGCAGTTCTTC	CASSRLGLAGEVDNEQFF
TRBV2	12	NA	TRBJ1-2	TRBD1	TGTGCCAGCAGGGTTACAGGGGACGGCTACACCTTC	CASRVTGDGYTF
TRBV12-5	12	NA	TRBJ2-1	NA	TGTGCTAGTGGCACCAGTGGCAATGAGCAGTTCTTC	CASGTSGNEQFF
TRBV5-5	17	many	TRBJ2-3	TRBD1	TGTGCCAGCAACCCCAGGGGGGGACAGGGAAGCACAGATACGCAGTATTTT	CASNPRGGQGSTDTQYF
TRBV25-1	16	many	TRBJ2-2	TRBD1	TGTGCCAGCAGTGAATGGACAGGGGAGCTCACCGGGGAGCTGTTTTTT	CASSEWTGELTGELFF
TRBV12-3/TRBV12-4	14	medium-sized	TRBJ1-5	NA	TGTGCCAGCAACCTGGGAGGGGTCGATCAGCCCCAGCATTTT	CASNLGGVDQPQHF
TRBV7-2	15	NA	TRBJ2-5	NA	TGTGCCAGCAGCTTAGCCTCCCAGGCGCAAGAGACCCAGTACTTC	CASSLASQAQETQYF
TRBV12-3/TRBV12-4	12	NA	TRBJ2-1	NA	TGTACCAGCAGTTTATTTGGAGTTGAGCAGTTCTTC	CTSSLFGVEQFF
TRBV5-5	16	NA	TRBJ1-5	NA	TGTGCCAGCAGCCTAGGGCCAGACGGCATCAATCGGCCCCAGCATTTT	CASSLGPDGINRPQHF
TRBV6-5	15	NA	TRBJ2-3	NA	TGTGCCGGCAGTTACTCGGGCGGGACTGGAGATATGCAGTATTTT	CAGSYSGGTGDMQYF
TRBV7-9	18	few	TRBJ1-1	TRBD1	TGTGCCAGCAGCTTATTTGGGCAGGGGGCTGGGGTGAACACTGAAGCTTTCTTT	CASSLFGQGAGVNTEAFF
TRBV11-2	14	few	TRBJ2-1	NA	TGTACCAGCAGCCTGACTAGTGTGTACAATGAGCAGTTCTTC	CTSSLTSVYNEQFF
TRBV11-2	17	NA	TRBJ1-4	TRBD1	TGTGCCAGCAGCTTAGTTGGGACAGGCCCCATCAATGAAAAACTGTTTTTT	CASSLVGTGPINEKLFF
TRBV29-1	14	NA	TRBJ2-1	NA	TGCAGCGATATAACAGAGGGCAGCCCCTATGAGCAGTTCTTC	CSDITEGSPYEQFF
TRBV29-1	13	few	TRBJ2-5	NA	TGCAACGTTGGTGGGAGTGCCGCTGAGACCCAGTACTTT	CNVGGSAAETQYF
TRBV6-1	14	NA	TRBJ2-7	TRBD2	TGTGCCAGCAATCCCGGCGGGAGAGCCTACGAGCAGTACTTC	CASNPGGRAYEQYF
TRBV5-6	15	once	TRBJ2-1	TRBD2	TGTGCCAGCAGCCCAGTAGCGGGAGCGGAGAATGAGCAGTTCTTC	CASSPVAGAENEQFF
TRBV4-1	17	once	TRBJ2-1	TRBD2	TGCGCCAGTAGCCAAGGGCCCACTAGCGGGGACTACAATGTGCAGTTCTTC	CASSQGPTSGDYNVQFF
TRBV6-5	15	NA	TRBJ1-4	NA	TGTGCCAACAGTAAACAGGGCTTTCTGAGTGAAAAACTGTTTTTT	CANSKQGFLSEKLFF
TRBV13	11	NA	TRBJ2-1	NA	TGTACCAGCAGCTTAAGGGACTCGCAGTTCTTC	CTSSLRDSQFF
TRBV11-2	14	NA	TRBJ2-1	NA	TGCGCCAGCAGCTCGATGCTAGGAAGCAATAAGCGGTTCTTC	CASSSMLGSNKRFF
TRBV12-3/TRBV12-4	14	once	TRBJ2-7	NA	TGTGCCAACAGTCCCCCAGAGGTGCCCTACGGGCAGTACTTC	CANSPPEVPYGQYF
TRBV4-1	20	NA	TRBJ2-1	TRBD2	TGCTCCAGTAGCTCCTCAGGCAGCGGACTAGCGGGAGGGCCGGGAAATGAGCAGTTCTTC	CSSSSSGSGLAGGPGNEQFF
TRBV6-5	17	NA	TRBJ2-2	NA	TGTGCCAGCAGTTACCCGAAGGCGGTAACGGGGACCGGGGAGCTGTTTTTT	CASSYPKAVTGTGELFF
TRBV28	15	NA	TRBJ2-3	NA	TGTGCCAGTAGTTGGGGACATGGTGGGACAGATACGCAGTATTTT	CASSWGHGGTDTQYF
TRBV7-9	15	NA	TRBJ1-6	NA	TGCGCCAGCAGCTTAGCCACAGGGTTTCGATTACCCCTCCACTTT	CASSLATGFRLPLHF
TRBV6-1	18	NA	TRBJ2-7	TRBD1	TGTGTCAGCAAACGGGACAGGGCGATAGTGGGGGGTACCTACGAGCAGTACTTC	CVSKRDRAIVGGTYEQYF
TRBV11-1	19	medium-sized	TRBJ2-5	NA	TGTGCCAGCAGCCCGCCCCCGGAGGTCAGGAAGGACTTCCAAGAGACCCAGTACTTC	CASSPPPEVRKDFQETQYF
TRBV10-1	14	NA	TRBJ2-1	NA	TGCGCCAGCAGTAACAGAAGCTCCTACAATGTGCAGTTCTTC	CASSNRSSYNVQFF
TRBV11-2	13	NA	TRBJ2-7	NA	TGTGCCAGTAGCTTAGAGCATGGGGACGAGCAGTACTTC	CASSLEHGDEQYF
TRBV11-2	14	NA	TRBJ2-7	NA	TGTGCCAGTAGCTTAACTGAGACTGCGTACGAGCAGTACTTC	CASSLTETAYEQYF
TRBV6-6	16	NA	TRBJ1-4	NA	TGTGCCAGCAGTACGGGGGGACGCCGGGGAGAAGGAAAACTGTTTTTT	CASSTGGRRGEGKLFF
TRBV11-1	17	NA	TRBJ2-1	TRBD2	TGTGCCAGTAGTCTGGGACTAGCGGGAGAAGCTGACAATGAGCAGTTCTTC	CASSLGLAGEADNEQFF
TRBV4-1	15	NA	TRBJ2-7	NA	TGCGCCAGCAGCCAAGATTTAGGAGTTCAATGCGAGCAGTGCTTC	CASSQDLGVQCEQCF
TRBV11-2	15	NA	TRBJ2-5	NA	TGTGCCAACAGATTTGGATTGGGGGGACGGGAGACCCAGTACTTC	CANRFGLGGRETQYF
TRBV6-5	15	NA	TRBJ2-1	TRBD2	TGTGTTAGCAGAAGGGAGGCTAGCGGGAGAGGTGAGCAGTTCTTC	CVSRREASGRGEQFF
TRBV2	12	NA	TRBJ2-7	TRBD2	TGTGCCAGCAGTGAAGCAGAAGGGCGGGAGAGATTC	CASSEAEGRERF
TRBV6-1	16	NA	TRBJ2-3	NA	TGTGCCACCAGGAGAGGGACCCGAGCTAGCACAGATAGGCAGAATTTT	CATRRGTRASTDRQNF
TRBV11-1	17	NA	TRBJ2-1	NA	TGTGCCGGCAGCCTGGGGCTAGGGGGAGAAGTTGACAATGAGCAGTTCTTC	CAGSLGLGGEVDNEQFF
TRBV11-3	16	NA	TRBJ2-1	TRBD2	TGTGCCTGGAGCTTATCAGGGACTAGCGGGAGGGGTGAGCAGTTCTTC	CAWSLSGTSGRGEQFF
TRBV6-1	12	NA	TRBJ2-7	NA	TGTGCCAGCAGTGAAATGGGGCTCGAGCAGTACTTC	CASSEMGLEQYF
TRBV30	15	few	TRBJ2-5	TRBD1	TGTGCCTGGAGTGACTGGACAGGCGTGCAAGAGACCCAGTACTTC	CAWSDWTGVQETQYF
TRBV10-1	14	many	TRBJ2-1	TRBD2	TGCGCCAGCAGTCGAACTAGCGGGAGTCGTGAGCAGTTCTTC	CASSRTSGSREQFF
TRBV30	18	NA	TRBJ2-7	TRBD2	TGTGCCTGGAGTGTATCCTTGGGGAGGGCCGTGGCCTCCTACGAGCAGTACTTC	CAWSVSLGRAVASYEQYF
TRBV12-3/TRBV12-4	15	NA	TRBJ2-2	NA	TGTGCCAGCAGTTTGGGCAGGGCAAAGACCGAGGAGCTGTTTTTT	CASSLGRAKTEELFF
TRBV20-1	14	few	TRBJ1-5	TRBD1	TGCAGTGCTAGAGATCCTACAGGGGATCAGCCCCAGCATTTT	CSARDPTGDQPQHF
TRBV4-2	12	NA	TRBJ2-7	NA	TGTGCCAACAGCCCGGACACCTACAAGCAGTATTTC	CANSPDTYKQYF
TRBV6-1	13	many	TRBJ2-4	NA	TGTGCCAGCAGTGAACAGGCCAAAAACATTCAGTACTTC	CASSEQAKNIQYF
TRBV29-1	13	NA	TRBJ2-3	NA	TGCAGCGTTGGCCTACCAGGCACAGATACGCAATATTTT	CSVGLPGTDTQYF
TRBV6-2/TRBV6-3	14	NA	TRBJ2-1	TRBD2	TGTGCCACCTTGACTAGCGGCGTTCCTAATGAGCTGTTCTTC	CATLTSGVPNELFF
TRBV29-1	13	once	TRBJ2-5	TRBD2	TGCGGCGTTAGTGGGAGGGCCGCTTGGACCCAGTACTTC	CGVSGRAAWTQYF
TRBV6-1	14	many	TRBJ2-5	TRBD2	TGTGCCAGCACACGACTAGCGGGAGTAGAGACCCAGTACTTC	CASTRLAGVETQYF
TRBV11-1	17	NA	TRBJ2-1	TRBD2	TGTGCCAGCAGCCTGGGGCTAGCGGGAGAATCTGACAATGAGCAGTTCTTC	CASSLGLAGESDNEQFF
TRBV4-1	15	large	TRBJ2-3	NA	TGCGCCAGCAGCCAAGAGCCTAGCGGCACAGATACGCAGTATTTT	CASSQEPSGTDTQYF
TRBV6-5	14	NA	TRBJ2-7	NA	TGTGCCTCCAGGCCGGAGGGACTGGCCTATGAGCAGCACTTC	CASRPEGLAYEQHF